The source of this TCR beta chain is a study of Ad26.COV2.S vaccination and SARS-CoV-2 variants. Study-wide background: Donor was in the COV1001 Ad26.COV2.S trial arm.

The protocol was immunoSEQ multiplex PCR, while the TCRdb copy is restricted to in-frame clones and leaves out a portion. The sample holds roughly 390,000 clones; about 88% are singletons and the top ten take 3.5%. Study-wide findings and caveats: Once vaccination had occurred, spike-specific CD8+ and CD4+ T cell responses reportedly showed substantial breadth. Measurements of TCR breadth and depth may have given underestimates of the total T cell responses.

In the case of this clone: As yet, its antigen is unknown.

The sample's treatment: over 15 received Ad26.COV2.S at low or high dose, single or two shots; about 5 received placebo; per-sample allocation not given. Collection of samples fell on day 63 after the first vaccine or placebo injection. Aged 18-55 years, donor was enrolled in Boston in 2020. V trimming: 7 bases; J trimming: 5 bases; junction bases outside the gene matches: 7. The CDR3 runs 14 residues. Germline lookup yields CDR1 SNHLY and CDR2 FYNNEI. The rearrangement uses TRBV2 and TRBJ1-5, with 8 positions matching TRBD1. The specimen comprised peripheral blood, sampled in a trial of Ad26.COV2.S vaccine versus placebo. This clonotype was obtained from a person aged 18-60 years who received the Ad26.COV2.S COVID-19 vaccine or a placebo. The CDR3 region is CASTVDRGDQPQHF. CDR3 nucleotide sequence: TGTGCCAGCACCGTAGACAGGGGTGATCAGCCCCAGCATTTT.